This is a list of T cell receptor beta chains from one sample in a study of CD8+CD57+ T cells in acquired aplastic anemia. Each CDR3 protein is one row after TCRdb ran MiXCR on the reads. The sample lists around 50,000 distinct CDR3 sequences; about 73% were seen once. Sample: sorted CD4+, CD8+, or CD8+CD57+ T cells (not recorded which) from PBMCs. Receptors originate from a human donor in good health, serving as a control. Each CDR3 is given with its conserved first and last residue. D genes are given only for firm matches. Some rows mark clone size as missing; the rest say once, few, many or name a class of expanded clone.

j_gene | abundance | d_gene | v_gene | len | CDR3nt | CDR3aa
TRBJ2-1 | - | TRBD2 | TRBV5-1 | 16 | TGCGCCAGCAGCTTGGATTCGGCTTGGGGGGGCAATGAGCAGTTCTTC | CASSLDSAWGGNEQFF
TRBJ1-6 | - | TRBD1 | TRBV5-4 | 14 | TGTGCCAGCAGCTTCCGGGACAGAAGATCACCCCTCCACTTT | CASSFRDRRSPLHF
TRBJ2-3 | few | - | TRBV24-1 | 13 | TGTGCCACCAGAGCGGAGAGCACAGATACGCAGTATTTT | CATRAESTDTQYF
TRBJ2-3 | medium-sized | - | TRBV6-4 | 13 | TGTGCCAGCAGTGACTCGACCACAGATACGCAGTATTTT | CASSDSTTDTQYF
TRBJ2-3 | - | TRBD2 | TRBV5-6 | 16 | TGTGCCAGCAGCTTGGTACTAGCGGGTCCCACAGATACGCAGTATTTT | CASSLVLAGPTDTQYF
TRBJ1-3 | - | - | TRBV10-3 | 13 | TGTGCCACCTCCGGGGGGCCGGGAAACACCATATATTTT | CATSGGPGNTIYF
TRBJ1-1 | - | TRBD1 | TRBV2 | 14 | TGTGCCAGCAGGTTGCCAGGGGGCGCGACTGAAGCTTTCTTT | CASRLPGGATEAFF
TRBJ1-1 | - | TRBD1 | TRBV6-1 | 14 | TGTGCCAGCAGGGCAGGGGGCGGGGGCACTGAAGCTTTCTTT | CASRAGGGGTEAFF
TRBJ1-2 | - | - | TRBV3-1 | 13 | TGTGCCAGCAGTTCGGACAGTAACTATGGCTACACCTTC | CASSSDSNYGYTF
TRBJ1-6 | - | - | TRBV7-9 | 15 | TGTGCCAGCAGCTCTGGTTGGGTTGTGAATTCACCCCTCCACTTT | CASSSGWVVNSPLHF
TRBJ1-1 | - | - | TRBV7-9 | 13 | TGTGCCAGCAGCTACCAGGGACATCCTGAAGCTTTCTTT | CASSYQGHPEAFF
TRBJ2-6 | - | - | TRBV15 | 16 | TGTGCCACCAGCAGAGGCCGGAACTCTGGGGCCAACGTCCTGACTTTC | CATSRGRNSGANVLTF
TRBJ1-1 | - | - | TRBV7-9 | 15 | TGTGCCAGCAGCCCAGGGACGGGGGGGAACACTGAAGCTTTCTTT | CASSPGTGGNTEAFF
TRBJ2-7 | - | TRBD2 | TRBV7-8 | 15 | TGTGCCAGCAGCTCGGTTAGCGGGAGGCTCGACGAGCAGTACTTC | CASSSVSGRLDEQYF
TRBJ2-5 | once | - | TRBV20-1 | 13 | TGCAGTGCTAGAAAGACTAGCCAAGAGACCCAGTACTTC | CSARKTSQETQYF
TRBJ2-7 | once | TRBD1 | TRBV10-2 | 16 | TGCGCCAGCCTCTCCCTGGACAGGAAGAGAGGATACGAGCAGTACTTC | CASLSLDRKRGYEQYF
TRBJ1-1 | - | - | TRBV7-2 | 13 | TGTGCCAGCAGCTTTAAGATGAACACTGAAGCTTTCTTT | CASSFKMNTEAFF
TRBJ2-7 | many | - | TRBV7-8 | 15 | TGTGCCAGCAGTTACTTGACTGGGAGCTCCTACGAGCAGTACTTC | CASSYLTGSSYEQYF
TRBJ1-2 | once | - | TRBV20-1 | 17 | TGCAGTGCTAGAGATTGGGCAGGGGCGGAAGGACTCTATGGCTACACCTTC | CSARDWAGAEGLYGYTF
TRBJ1-2 | - | TRBD1 | TRBV20-1 | 13 | TGCAGTGTACGACGGGACAGGGCGAATGGCTACACCTTC | CSVRRDRANGYTF
TRBJ2-5 | few | - | TRBV19 | 11 | TGTGCCAGTAGTCCGAGGGGGACCCAGTACTTC | CASSPRGTQYF
TRBJ1-2 | once | - | TRBV24-1 | 13 | TGTGCCACCAGTGATTTGCATGTCGATGGCTACACCTTC | CATSDLHVDGYTF
TRBJ2-1 | - | - | TRBV24-1 | 15 | TGTGCCACCAGTCCGGTGGGCGGTTCCTACAATGAGCAGTTCTTC | CATSPVGGSYNEQFF
TRBJ1-5 | - | TRBD1 | TRBV15 | 16 | TGTGCCACCAGCAGAGATTGGGGGACAGGGAAGCAGCCCCAGCATTTT | CATSRDWGTGKQPQHF
TRBJ2-1 | - | TRBD1 | TRBV2 | 12 | TGTGCCAGCAAGGGGGCTAACAATGAGCAGTTCTTC | CASKGANNEQFF
TRBJ1-6 | - | - | TRBV20-1 | 14 | TGCAGTGCTAGCCGTGGGACCGATAATTCACCCCTCCACTTT | CSASRGTDNSPLHF
TRBJ2-1 | - | TRBD1 | TRBV19 | 12 | TGTGCCAGCCAGGGACAGGGAAATGAGCAGTTCTTC | CASQGQGNEQFF
TRBJ1-2 | - | TRBD1 | TRBV10-3 | 13 | TGTGCCATCAGTGAGTCATTGGACAGGCACTACACCTTC | CAISESLDRHYTF
TRBJ1-2 | once | - | TRBV25-1 | 13 | TGTGCCAGCAGTGAGGGGCCTAACTATGGCTACACCTTC | CASSEGPNYGYTF
TRBJ2-5 | once | - | TRBV24-1 | 15 | TGTGCCACCAGTTGGTTAGAGCATGACCGGGAGACCCAGTACTTC | CATSWLEHDRETQYF
TRBJ2-2 | - | - | TRBV25-1 | 14 | TGTGCCAGCAAAGTCAACAGGGCTTCCGGGGAGCTGTTTTTT | CASKVNRASGELFF
TRBJ1-2 | few | - | TRBV10-1 | 13 | TGCGCCAGCAGTGACGGGAGGAACTATGGCTACACCTTC | CASSDGRNYGYTF
TRBJ2-5 | - | TRBD1 | TRBV15 | 13 | TGTGCCACCGAGGACAGGGAGAGGGAGACCCAGTACTTC | CATEDRERETQYF
TRBJ2-7 | - | TRBD1 | TRBV19 | 15 | TGTGCCTGGAGTCGGCTAGGGGGCAGCAACTACGAGCAGTACTTC | CAWSRLGGSNYEQYF
TRBJ2-3 | - | TRBD1 | TRBV11-2 | 15 | TGTGCCAGCAGCAGCCGGGACAGGGTTCCAGATACGCAGTATTTT | CASSSRDRVPDTQYF
TRBJ2-7 | few | TRBD1 | TRBV7-8 | 13 | TGTGCCAGCAGACGGACAGGCGGCTACGAGCAGTACTTC | CASRRTGGYEQYF
TRBJ1-1 | medium-sized | - | TRBV24-1 | 13 | TGTGCCACCAGTGTAGGTTACGGCACTGAAGCTTTCTTT | CATSVGYGTEAFF
TRBJ2-7 | - | - | TRBV7-6 | 13 | TGTGCCAGCAGCTTAAAAGCGGGCTACGAGCAGTACTTC | CASSLKAGYEQYF
TRBJ1-5 | - | TRBD1 | TRBV2 | 14 | TGTGCCAGCAGTCAAGACAGGGGCAATCAGCCCCAGCATTTT | CASSQDRGNQPQHF
TRBJ1-3 | - | - | TRBV7-2 | 13 | TGTGCCAGCCGATTATCCTCTGGAAACACCATATATTTT | CASRLSSGNTIYF
TRBJ2-7 | medium-sized | - | TRBV25-1 | 16 | TGTGCCAGCAGTGAATCCGGGGGCCTTAGCTCCTACGAGCAGTACTTC | CASSESGGLSSYEQYF
TRBJ1-4 | - | - | TRBV20-1 | 13 | TGCAGTGCTAGTGTTCCCGGGACACAAAAACTGTTTTTT | CSASVPGTQKLFF
TRBJ1-1 | - | - | TRBV20-1 | 12 | TGCAGTGCCATCACAACGAACACTGAAGCTTTCTTT | CSAITTNTEAFF
TRBJ1-6 | - | TRBD1 | TRBV10-1 | 14 | TGCGCCAGCAGTGATCGGACAGGGGGTTCACCCCTCCACTTT | CASSDRTGGSPLHF
TRBJ1-1 | - | - | TRBV4-1 | 14 | TGCGCCAGCAATCAGGGGATCATGAACACTGAAGCTTTCTTT | CASNQGIMNTEAFF
TRBJ1-1 | - | - | TRBV7-3 | 14 | TGTGCCAGCAGCTTAATCGGAGGGAGCACTGAAGCTTTCTTT | CASSLIGGSTEAFF
TRBJ1-4 | once | - | TRBV25-1 | 12 | TGTGCCAGCAGTGTTTTCGGTGAAAAACTGTTTTTT | CASSVFGEKLFF
TRBJ1-1 | - | TRBD1 | TRBV19 | 15 | TGTGCCAGTAGTAAAATTGGACAGGGAGGGACTGAAGCTTTCTTT | CASSKIGQGGTEAFF
TRBJ2-2 | many | - | TRBV5-8 | 15 | TGTGCCAGCAGCCCCGGGACTTCCAACACCGGGGAGCTGTTTTTT | CASSPGTSNTGELFF